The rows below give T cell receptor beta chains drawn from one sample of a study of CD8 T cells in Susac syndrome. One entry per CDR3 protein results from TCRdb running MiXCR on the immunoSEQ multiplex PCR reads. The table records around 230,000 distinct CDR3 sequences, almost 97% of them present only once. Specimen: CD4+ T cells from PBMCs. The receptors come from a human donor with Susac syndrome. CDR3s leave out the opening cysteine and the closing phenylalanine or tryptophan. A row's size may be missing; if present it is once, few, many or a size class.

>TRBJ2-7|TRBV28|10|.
ASSPVRGEQY
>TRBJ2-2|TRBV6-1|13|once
ASSGVQGTTGELF
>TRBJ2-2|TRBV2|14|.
ASSERGTGYTGELF
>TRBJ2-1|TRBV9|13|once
ASSLRGGSSVEQF
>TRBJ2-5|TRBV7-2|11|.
ASSLTDSQRKH
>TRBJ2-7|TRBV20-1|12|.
SATGPTGTGEQY
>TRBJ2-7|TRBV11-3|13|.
ASSFRSGSPYEQY
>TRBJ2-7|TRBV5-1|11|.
ASRRTSSYEQY
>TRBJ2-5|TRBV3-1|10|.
ASSTNGETQY
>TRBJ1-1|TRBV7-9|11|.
ASSGQGATEAF
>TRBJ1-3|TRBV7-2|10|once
ASSSERDTIY
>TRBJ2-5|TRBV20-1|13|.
SAPPGLAVSETQY
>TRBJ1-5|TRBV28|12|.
ASSPGGSNQPQH
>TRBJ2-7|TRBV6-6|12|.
ASSYQEASYEQY
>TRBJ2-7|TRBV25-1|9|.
ASLRGYEQY
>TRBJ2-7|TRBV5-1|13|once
ASSLASSVGYEQY
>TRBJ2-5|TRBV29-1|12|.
SVGIAGVPETQY
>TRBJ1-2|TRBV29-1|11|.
SVEDLQARGYT
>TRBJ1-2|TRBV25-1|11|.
ASSGRDRGGYT
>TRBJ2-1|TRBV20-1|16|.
SARVFGLGDRLGNEQF
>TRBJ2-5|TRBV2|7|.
AAGETQY
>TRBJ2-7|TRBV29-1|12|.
SVVGGQDSYEQY
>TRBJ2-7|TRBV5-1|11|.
ASTPRGGYEQY
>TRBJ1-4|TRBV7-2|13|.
ASSFNRATNEKLF
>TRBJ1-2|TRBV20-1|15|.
SARAGQGVYPAYGYT
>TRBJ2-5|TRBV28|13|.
ASTLAQGQQETQY
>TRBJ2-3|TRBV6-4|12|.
ASSDGLSTDTQY
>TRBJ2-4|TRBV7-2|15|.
ASSLEASGRTKNIQY
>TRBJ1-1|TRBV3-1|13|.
ASSQVALRNTEAF
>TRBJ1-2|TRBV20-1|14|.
SARDLGRGPGYGYT
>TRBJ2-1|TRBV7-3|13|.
ASSLQGSGLVEQF
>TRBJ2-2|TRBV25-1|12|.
ASSIGRWPGELF
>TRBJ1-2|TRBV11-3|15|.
ASSPGFGGTGPYGYT
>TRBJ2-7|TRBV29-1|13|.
SVRTSGTESYEQY
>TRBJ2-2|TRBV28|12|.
ASSSPVNTGELF
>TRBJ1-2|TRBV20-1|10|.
SARVQGYGYT
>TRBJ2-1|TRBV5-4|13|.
ASSLEQGSYNEQF
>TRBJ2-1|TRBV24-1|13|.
ATSDSRTSGNEQF
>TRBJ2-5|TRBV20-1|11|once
SASGQGGETQY
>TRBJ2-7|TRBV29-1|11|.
SVDTRDRPGQY
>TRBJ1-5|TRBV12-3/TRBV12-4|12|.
ASGYRGSNQPQH
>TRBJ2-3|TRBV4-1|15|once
ASSQDPGTSSTDTQY
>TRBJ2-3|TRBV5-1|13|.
ASSWTSLQTDTQY
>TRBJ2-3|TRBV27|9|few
ASTSRDTQY
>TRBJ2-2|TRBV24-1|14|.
ATSDPGSATHGELF
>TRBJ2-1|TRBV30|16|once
AWTVTVLAGPESNEQF
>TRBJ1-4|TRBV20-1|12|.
SARSANSNEKLF
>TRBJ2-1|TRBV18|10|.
ASSPQVAEQF
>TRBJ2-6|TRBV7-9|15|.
ASSSTGISSGANVLT
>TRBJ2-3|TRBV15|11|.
ATGERGRDTQY
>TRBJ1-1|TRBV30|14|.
AWSVGDRGPNTEAF
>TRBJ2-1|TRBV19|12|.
ASSPGQRNNEQF
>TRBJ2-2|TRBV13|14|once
ASSPGQGRSTGELF